This paragraph reports one T cell receptor beta chain. These data originate in a study of blood T cell repertoires in COVID-19. Profiled with immunoSEQ multiplex PCR; TCRdb holds only in-frame clones, not every one. Here the sample spans about 180,000 clones, more than 75% being singletons. Sequencing was done on a sample of peripheral blood. The TCR originated in a man aged 60 to 69 with COVID-19, enrolled during active disease.

DNA for the CDR3: TGTGCCAGCAGCCCCCGGGTAGCGGGAGGCGGAGAGACCCAGTACTTC. Amino acids: CASSPRVAGGGETQYF. V gene TRBV7-3 combines with J gene TRBJ2-5; 10 bases fit TRBD2. Germline values: CDR1 SGHTA, CDR2 FQGTGA. V lost 5 bases and J lost 4; bases outside the gene matches: 10. The length of the CDR3 is 16 residues.